The T cell receptor (beta chain) described here comes from a study of molecular identifiers for immune sequencing clone quantification (dated by TCRdb to the late 2010s). Background for the entire study: In a replicate experiment, RNA from 20,000 or 100,000 naive CD8 T cells was split into five aliquots, four of which were sequenced. The study was a methods study using CD8 T cells to benchmark molecular-identifier clustering-based TCR repertoire sequencing (MIDCIRS) and TCR RNA copy counting.

Libraries of naive CD8 T cells were built from around 20,000 to 1,000,000 sorted cells, with 10%, 30% or 50% of the purified RNA used. Naive CD8 T cells were FACS-sorted as CD8+CD4-CCR7+CD45RA+ on a BD FACSAria II into RLT Plus buffer. Around 10 TCR copies' worth of Jurkat RNA were spiked into about 20,000-1,100,000 naive CD8 T cell samples to test detection sensitivity. CD8 T cells were enriched with RosetteSep CD8+ T Cell Enrichment Cocktail and Ficoll-Paque, followed by ACK red cell lysis. This clonotype appeared a few times. Its recognized antigen is unknown. Base quality data are lacking; no much larger clone is found one base away. Findings and caveats that apply to the study as a whole: Highly expanded clone sizes could be underestimated because identical TCR molecules may share a barcode. Modeling estimated around 3 recovered TCR RNA copies per cell, compared with about 9.3 by digital PCR, which implies roughly 29% capture efficiency. Spiked-in Jurkat TCR RNA equivalent to a single cell was reported to be detectable even among over 800,000 naive CD8 T cells. The naive libraries included spiked-in Jurkat TCR RNA (roughly nine copies' worth), and this RNA is not part of the donor repertoire. When barcode sub-clustering was not used, chimeric consensus sequences inflated TCR diversity, with chimeras reaching as high as 47%. Clones above 20 RNA copies held over 97% of molecules in CMV-specific effector cells but under 1% in naive cells.

Counted from cysteine to phenylalanine, this CDR3 has 13 amino acids. Of all the DNA, just the CDR3 is kept, 39 bases in frame from base 1. Taken from the germline V gene (reference sequence), the CDR1 and CDR2 loops are LNHDA and SQIVND. The junction shows trimming of 5 bases on V and 6 bases on J, plus 10 bases between the germline ends. Libraries were made using PCR. Instrument used: Illumina HiSeq 4000. Preparation of bulk TCR libraries followed a previously described approach, with the TCR primers listed in Table S5. Purification of total RNA was performed with the Qiagen AllPrep DNA/RNA kit. Before any analysis, reads coming from multiple sequencing runs of the same library were combined into one pool. Concerning the study's data processing: Only reads with exact TCR constant sequence were kept, trimmed to 150 nt, and grouped by their 12-nt molecular barcodes. Reads in each barcode group were sub-clustered using a 15% Levenshtein threshold, and a quality-weighted consensus sequence was built for each RNA molecule. Non-functional sequences were discarded, and so were lower-count sequences lying one edit away from another sequence. On the basis of fitting two negative binomial distributions, barcode sub-clusters with fewer than 20% of the maximum read count were discarded. Using fastp at Q25 and MiXCR, TCRdb reprocessed the public reads and kept productive beta chains. A single entry per CDR3 protein holds the most common genes and DNA from its merged rows. The V and J calls were not made by the authors but by TCRdb's processing. This sample comprises around 460,000 distinct CDR3 sequences, 20% to 25% of them detected only once. Approximately 0.84% of the sample lies in the top ten.

Input material: naive CD8+ T cells from blood, with Jurkat cell RNA spiked in. The cell subset or site label, read with the paper, signifies: FACS-sorted CD8+CD4-CCR7+CD45RA+ naive T cells. Recombination joined TRBV19 with TRBJ2-2, with the D segment identity uncertain. The receptor comes from a human donor in good health. Some libraries in this study had Jurkat cell RNA spiked in. The CDR3 is CASSPSAAGELFF. The nucleotides are TGTGCCAGTAGTCCGAGCGCAGCCGGGGAGCTGTTTTTT.